Reported below is one T cell receptor beta chain. Its antigen is still unknown. This entry is derived from a study of cytomegalovirus exposure and HLA in healthy donors. The overall study: An earlier analysis identified 120 million or so unique TCR beta sequences in 150 million to 200 million T cells.

The PCR employed 60 Vbeta primers together with 13 Jbeta primers. Profiling relied on immunoSEQ multiplex PCR, and the TCRdb table lists in-frame clones only, not all of them. Among roughly 130,000 clones listed, roughly 77% were seen once. Whole-study results and caveats: Reports described diagnosis of cytomegalovirus status by the classifier as highly specific and sensitive. According to an earlier analysis, most TCR beta V segments yielded productive rearrangements about 87% or about 30% of the time. Because they were indistinguishable, some V segments, including TRBV6-2 and TRBV6-3, were excluded.

The V gene end was trimmed by 1 base and the J gene end by 0 bases; junction bases not matched to a gene: 9. The CDR3 totals 19 residues. Germline V gene lookup returns CDR1 LNHNV and CDR2 YYDKDF (reference sequence). Sequenced sample: PBMCs. The sequence was collected from a woman between 35 and 50 years old in good health and CMV-seropositive. The rearrangement joins TRBV15 to TRBJ2-1; 10 bases agree with TRBD2. CDR3 sequence: CATSRGLAGPGSSYNEQFF. The DNA for the CDR3 is TGTGCCACCAGCAGAGGACTAGCGGGCCCTGGTAGCTCCTACAATGAGCAGTTCTTC.